A selection of T cell receptor beta chains follows, all from one sample in a study of shared clonotypes between healthy human individuals. The data were produced by immunoSEQ multiplex PCR, yet TCRdb's version contains in-frame clones alone and is incomplete. The profile covers hundreds of thousands of clones, with approximately 96% appearing a single time and roughly 0.1% taken by the ten largest. Source material: naive CD8+ T cells sorted from blood. Source of these receptors: a woman in her 30s in good health. CDR3s include the opening cysteine and the closing phenylalanine or tryptophan. The D gene is left open where the match is weak. Size is stated for part of the rows, as once, few or many counts, or as a class when the clone is expanded.

CDR3 DNA: TGTGCCAGCAGTGGACAGGGGGCAGACAAACCGTTCGCGAACACCGGGGAGCTGTTTTTT
CDR3 protein: CASSGQGADKPFANTGELFF
V gene: TRBV6-1
J gene: TRBJ2-2
D gene: TRBD1
clone size: -

CDR3 DNA: TGTGCCAGCAGTTGGGAGGGACCGAACACTGAAGCTTTCTTT
CDR3 protein: CASSWEGPNTEAFF
V gene: TRBV27
J gene: TRBJ1-1
D gene: -
clone size: -

CDR3 DNA: TGTGCCAGCAGCTGGGGACAGGCCGGTCTCACCTTC
CDR3 protein: CASSWGQAGLTF
V gene: TRBV7-6
J gene: TRBJ1-2
D gene: TRBD1
clone size: -

CDR3 DNA: TGTGCCAGAAGCCACCATAGACACCTAACCGCGAACACCGGGGAGCTGTTTTTT
CDR3 protein: CARSHHRHLTANTGELFF
V gene: TRBV5-3
J gene: TRBJ2-2
D gene: -
clone size: -

CDR3 DNA: TGTGCCAGCAGCCAAGATGGTAGGAGCGGTTACAATGAGCAGTTCTTC
CDR3 protein: CASSQDGRSGYNEQFF
V gene: TRBV14
J gene: TRBJ2-1
D gene: -
clone size: -

CDR3 DNA: TGCGCCAGCAGCGGACCGGGACAACGTATCGGGGAGCTGTTTTTT
CDR3 protein: CASSGPGQRIGELFF
V gene: TRBV5-1
J gene: TRBJ2-2
D gene: -
clone size: -

CDR3 DNA: TGTGCCAGCACCTTACAGGGATCTGGGGCCAACGTCCTGACTTTC
CDR3 protein: CASTLQGSGANVLTF
V gene: TRBV6-5
J gene: TRBJ2-6
D gene: -
clone size: -

CDR3 DNA: TGCGCCAGCAGCTTCGCAGGGGGCGATGGCTACACCTTC
CDR3 protein: CASSFAGGDGYTF
V gene: TRBV5-1
J gene: TRBJ1-2
D gene: TRBD1
clone size: -

CDR3 DNA: TGTGCCAGCAGTTTAATTGGCGGCCTCTCCTACGAGCAGTACTTC
CDR3 protein: CASSLIGGLSYEQYF
V gene: TRBV27
J gene: TRBJ2-7
D gene: -
clone size: -

CDR3 DNA: TGCAGCGTTGAGCTAGCGGGAGGCACAGATACGCAGTATTTT
CDR3 protein: CSVELAGGTDTQYF
V gene: TRBV29-1
J gene: TRBJ2-3
D gene: TRBD2
clone size: -

CDR3 DNA: TGTGCCAGCAGTTGGGGGACAGGGGGCTACGAGCAGTACTTC
CDR3 protein: CASSWGTGGYEQYF
V gene: TRBV27
J gene: TRBJ2-7
D gene: TRBD1
clone size: -

CDR3 DNA: TGTGCCAGCAGGCCATTATCGCGACAAGGACAGGGGGGTACAGATACGCAGTATTTT
CDR3 protein: CASRPLSRQGQGGTDTQYF
V gene: TRBV11-2
J gene: TRBJ2-3
D gene: TRBD1
clone size: once

CDR3 DNA: TGTGCCAGCAGCTTGGCGGGGGATGAAAATTCACCCCTCCACTTT
CDR3 protein: CASSLAGDENSPLHF
V gene: TRBV5-6
J gene: TRBJ1-6
D gene: -
clone size: -

CDR3 DNA: TGTGCCAGCAGTTACGGGGACAGAAGAAACTATGGCTACACCTTC
CDR3 protein: CASSYGDRRNYGYTF
V gene: TRBV6-5
J gene: TRBJ1-2
D gene: TRBD1
clone size: -

CDR3 DNA: TGTGCCAGCAGCGTAGGACTAGCCAATGAGCAGTTCTTC
CDR3 protein: CASSVGLANEQFF
V gene: TRBV27
J gene: TRBJ2-1
D gene: TRBD2
clone size: once

CDR3 DNA: TGTGCCAGCAGTCAGCGGGAGTACAATGAGCAGTTCTTC
CDR3 protein: CASSQREYNEQFF
V gene: TRBV27
J gene: TRBJ2-1
D gene: TRBD2
clone size: -

CDR3 DNA: TGTGCCAGCAGTCCCCTCGGGGCGGGATACACTGAAGCTTTCTTT
CDR3 protein: CASSPLGAGYTEAFF
V gene: TRBV28
J gene: TRBJ1-1
D gene: -
clone size: -

CDR3 DNA: TGCGCCAGCAGAAAGACCGGGGGGAAGACCCAGTACTTC
CDR3 protein: CASRKTGGKTQYF
V gene: TRBV23-1
J gene: TRBJ2-5
D gene: TRBD2
clone size: once

CDR3 DNA: TGTGCCAGCAGCTTAGGTCAGGGCTGGACCGGGGAGCTGTTTTTT
CDR3 protein: CASSLGQGWTGELFF
V gene: TRBV7-9
J gene: TRBJ2-2
D gene: -
clone size: -

CDR3 DNA: TGTGCCACCAGCAGAACGGACGGGAGGGCCACTGAAGCTTTCTTT
CDR3 protein: CATSRTDGRATEAFF
V gene: TRBV15
J gene: TRBJ1-1
D gene: -
clone size: once

CDR3 DNA: TGTGCCAGCAGCTTACTCTACCCGGGACACCGAGGAACCCAGCGGTCCGGGGAGCTGTTTTTT
CDR3 protein: CASSLLYPGHRGTQRSGELFF
V gene: TRBV7-6
J gene: TRBJ2-2
D gene: -
clone size: -

CDR3 DNA: TGTGCCAGCAGCTCGGACAGCTTAGCCTACGAGCAGTACTTC
CDR3 protein: CASSSDSLAYEQYF
V gene: TRBV7-6
J gene: TRBJ2-7
D gene: -
clone size: -

CDR3 DNA: TGTGCCAGCAGTTCCGCTCGTGGGACTAGGGACCAACAAGAGACCCAGTACTTC
CDR3 protein: CASSSARGTRDQQETQYF
V gene: TRBV28
J gene: TRBJ2-5
D gene: TRBD2
clone size: -

CDR3 DNA: TGTGCCAGCAGCTCAAACAGCGGGAGCTCCTACAATGAGCAGTTCTTC
CDR3 protein: CASSSNSGSSYNEQFF
V gene: TRBV7-3
J gene: TRBJ2-1
D gene: TRBD2
clone size: -

CDR3 DNA: TGTGCCAGCAGCGCCCAAGTGAGCACCGGGGAGCTGTTTTTT
CDR3 protein: CASSAQVSTGELFF
V gene: TRBV13
J gene: TRBJ2-2
D gene: -
clone size: -

CDR3 DNA: TGTGCCAGCAGCCCCGGGACTAGCGACTACGAGCAGTACTTC
CDR3 protein: CASSPGTSDYEQYF
V gene: TRBV9
J gene: TRBJ2-7
D gene: TRBD2
clone size: -

CDR3 DNA: TGTGCCAGCAGTCCCACACAGGGGAGAAGGACCTACGAGCAGTACTTC
CDR3 protein: CASSPTQGRRTYEQYF
V gene: TRBV27
J gene: TRBJ2-7
D gene: TRBD1
clone size: -

CDR3 DNA: TGTGCCATCAGTGAGTCTGCGGGCAGGTCCATGGAGCCCCAGCATTTT
CDR3 protein: CAISESAGRSMEPQHF
V gene: TRBV10-3
J gene: TRBJ1-5
D gene: -
clone size: once

CDR3 DNA: TGTGCCAGCAGCTTTCCGGATAGCACAGATACGCAGTATTTT
CDR3 protein: CASSFPDSTDTQYF
V gene: TRBV7-9
J gene: TRBJ2-3
D gene: -
clone size: once

CDR3 DNA: TGTGCCAGCAGCCTCGGCCCAACGGACTACACCTTC
CDR3 protein: CASSLGPTDYTF
V gene: TRBV5-4
J gene: TRBJ1-2
D gene: -
clone size: -

CDR3 DNA: TGTGCCAGCAGTTTAGCAATTAGCGGGATTCGGAATACGCAGTATTTT
CDR3 protein: CASSLAISGIRNTQYF
V gene: TRBV27
J gene: TRBJ2-3
D gene: TRBD2
clone size: -